This TCR beta chain comes out of a study of T cell responses to AZD1222 COVID-19 vaccine. Remarks on this clone: Its specificity is unknown.

Findings of the study overall: All repertoire sampling was performed exclusively after the peak T cell response. Spike as a whole was targeted by vaccine-associated CD4 TCRs, dominant at 160-218 and 743-854. The study reported that nearly half of spike-specific TCRs target unmutated variant regions.

Assay: immunoSEQ multiplex PCR; the TCRdb copy retains only in-frame clones and omits some. The sample lists approximately 150,000 clones, around 93% seen once, with 5.1% in the top ten. The germline V gene has CDR1 MNHEY and CDR2 SVGEGT. Trimming took off 6 bases at V and 4 bases at J, with 6 bases between the two ends. The CDR3 loop spans 11 amino acids. Sequencing used peripheral blood, obtained on day 0 of AZD1222 vaccination. V is TRBV6-2 or TRBV6-3 and J is TRBJ1-2; no clear D gene. This receptor was identified in an adult in good health. This CDR3 reads CASSQLYGYTF. As DNA, the CDR3 is TGTGCCAGCAGCCAGCTCTATGGCTACACCTTC.